The sequence of this TCR beta chain was determined in a study of response to subunit inactivated influenza vaccine. Worth noting for this clonotype: The antigen is not known. At one boundary the junction diverges from the germline segment, which might be a read error.

A single record per CDR3 protein comes from TCRdb applying MiXCR to the RT-PCR reads. There are some 300,000 distinct CDR3 sequences in the sample; roughly 20% occur only once, and about a tenth lies in the top ten. Study results and caveats: T cells newly recruited by each seasonal influenza vaccination are few, the authors suggested.

The sequences come from PBMCs from blood, collected approximately 20 months after vaccination. This sequence was found in a man aged 45 to 75 who received an inactivated influenza vaccine.

The CDR3, as DNA: TGTGCCAGCAGCCAAGATCCCGCCGGGACAGGGAAGGTTGGAGACACCATATATTTT. Translation gives CASSQDPAGTGKVGDTIYF. The V gene is TRBV3-1, the J gene TRBJ1-3; TRBD1 matches at 9 bases. Germline values: CDR1 LGHDT, CDR2 YNNKEL (reference sequence). The length of the CDR3 is 19 residues.